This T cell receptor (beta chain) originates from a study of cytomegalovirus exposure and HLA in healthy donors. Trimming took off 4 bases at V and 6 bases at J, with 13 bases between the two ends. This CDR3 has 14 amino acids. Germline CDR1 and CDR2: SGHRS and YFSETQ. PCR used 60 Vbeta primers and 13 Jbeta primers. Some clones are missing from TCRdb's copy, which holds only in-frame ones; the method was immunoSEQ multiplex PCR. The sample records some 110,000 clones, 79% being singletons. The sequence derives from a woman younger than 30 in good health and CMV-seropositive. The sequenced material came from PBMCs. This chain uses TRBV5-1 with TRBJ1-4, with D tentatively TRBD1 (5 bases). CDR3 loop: CASSLRGWDEKLFF. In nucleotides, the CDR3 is TGCGCCAGCAGCCTCCGGGGGTGGGATGAAAAACTGTTTTTT.